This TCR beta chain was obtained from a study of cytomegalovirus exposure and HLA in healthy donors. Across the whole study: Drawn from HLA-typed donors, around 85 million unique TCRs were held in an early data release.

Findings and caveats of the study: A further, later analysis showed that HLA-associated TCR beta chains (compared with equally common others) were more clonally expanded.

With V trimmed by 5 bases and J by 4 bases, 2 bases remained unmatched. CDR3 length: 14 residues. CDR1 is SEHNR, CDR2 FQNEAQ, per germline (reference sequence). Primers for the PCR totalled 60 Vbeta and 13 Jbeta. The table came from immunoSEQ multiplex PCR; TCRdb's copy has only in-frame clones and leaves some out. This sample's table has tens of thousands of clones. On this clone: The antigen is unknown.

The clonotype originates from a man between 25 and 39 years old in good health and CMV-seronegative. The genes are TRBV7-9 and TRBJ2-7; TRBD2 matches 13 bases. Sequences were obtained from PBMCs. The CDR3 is CASSRTSGSYEQYF. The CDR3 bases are TGTGCCAGCAGCAGGACTAGCGGGAGTTACGAGCAGTACTTC.